Following are 8 T cell receptor beta chains from one sample sequenced in a study of T cell repertoires in cytomegalovirus infection. MiXCR was run by TCRdb on the reads, yielding one entry per CDR3 protein. This sample has some 560,000 distinct CDR3 sequences; approximately 40% occur once, and the top ten carry around 46%. Their target antigens are unknown. Specimen: cultured PBMCs, collected from culture after CMV antigen stimulation. These receptors were obtained from a human donor in good health (CMV status not recorded). Some clones in this sample may be carry-over from other donors' samples.

This rearrangement joins TRBV20-1 to TRBJ2-2; D remains unclear. Germline assignment: CDR1 DFQATT and CDR2 SNEGSKA (reference sequence). This CDR3 has 11 amino acids. V lost 6 bases to trimming and J lost 4 bases, with 6 bases between them. CDR3: CSARRTGELFF. The CDR3 DNA sequence: TGCAGTGCCCGACGCACCGGGGAGCTGTTTTTT.

This clonotype was observed a handful of times. DNA for the CDR3: TGTGCCAGCAGTTCCGGGACATATAACTATGGCTACACCTTC. This translates into CASSSGTYNYGYTF. The chain combines TRBV7-2 with TRBJ1-2, with D tentatively TRBD1 (6 bases). This CDR3 spans 14 amino acids. Germline CDR1 SGHTA, CDR2 FQGNSA. The V and J ends lost 6 bases and 1 base respectively, with 12 bases between them.

The V gene is TRBV20-1, the J gene TRBJ2-1, with a possible D match to TRBD2 (6 bases). CDR3 size: 11 residues. V lost 6 bases to trimming and J lost 10 bases, with 13 bases between them. Germline V gene lookup returns CDR1 DFQATT and CDR2 SNEGSKA (reference sequence). As DNA, the CDR3 is TGCAGTGCGCTAGGGGCGGGGGAGCAGTTCTTC. Translating it yields CSALGAGEQFF.

This clonotype was seen only a few times. The chain carries TRBV29-1 and TRBJ2-5; D unresolved. The CDR3 is 13 residues long. Germline CDR1 and CDR2: SQVTM and ANQGSEA. The V and J ends lost 1 base and 0 bases respectively, with 6 bases between them. CDR3 sequence reads: CSVEVVYQETQYF. Here the CDR3 DNA reads TGCAGCGTTGAAGTGGTATACCAAGAGACCCAGTACTTC.

The J gene is TRBJ2-7, the V gene TRBV27; D remains unclear. CDR3 length equals 14 residues. The V end was cut by 5 bases, the J end by 5 bases, with 16 bases between. CDR1 MNHEY and CDR2 SMNVEV come from the germline V gene (reference sequence). The CDR3 is CASSTNRRLHEQYF. DNA for the CDR3: TGTGCCAGCAGTACAAATCGACGGCTCCACGAGCAGTACTTC.

This chain links TRBV6-1 with TRBJ2-1; 10 bases agree with TRBD2. The CDR3 has 15 amino acids. V was pared by 2 bases and J by 4 bases, with 2 bases of the junction left unmatched. The germline V gene has CDR1 MNHNS and CDR2 SASEGT. CDR3 sequence reads: CASSETSGAYNEQFF. As DNA, the CDR3 is TGTGCCAGCAGTGAAACTAGCGGGGCGTACAATGAGCAGTTCTTC.

This clonotype was observed a handful of times. The gene calls are TRBV11-2 and TRBJ1-1; D unresolved. V was clipped by 1 base and J by 4 bases, with 10 bases between them. Germline V gene sequence: CDR1 SGHAT, CDR2 FQNNGV. CDR3 length: 14 residues. CDR3 in DNA: TGTGCCAGCAGCTTAGCAGGCTTCGGCACTGAAGCTTTCTTT. Its translation: CASSLAGFGTEAFF.

J is TRBJ2-7 and V is TRBV11-2; tentative D call: TRBD2 (5 bases). From germline, CDR1 is SGHAT and CDR2 FQNNGV. The CDR3 totals 14 residues. V shed 4 bases and J shed 7 bases, with 17 bases lying between them. CDR3 nucleotides: TGTGCCAGCAGCTCCCTCCGGGCGGGTCTGGAGCAGTACTTC. It encodes CASSSLRAGLEQYF.